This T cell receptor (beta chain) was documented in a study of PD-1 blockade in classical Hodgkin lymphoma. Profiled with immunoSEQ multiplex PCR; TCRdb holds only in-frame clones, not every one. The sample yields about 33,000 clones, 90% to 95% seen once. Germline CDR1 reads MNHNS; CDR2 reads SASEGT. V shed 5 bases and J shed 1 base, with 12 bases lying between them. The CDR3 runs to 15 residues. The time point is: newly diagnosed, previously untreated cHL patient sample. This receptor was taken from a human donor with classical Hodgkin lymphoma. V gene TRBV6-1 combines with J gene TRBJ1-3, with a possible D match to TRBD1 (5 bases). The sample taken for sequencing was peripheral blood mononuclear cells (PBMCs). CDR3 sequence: CASSRTRESGNTIYF. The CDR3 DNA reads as TGTGCCAGCAGTCGCACCAGGGAATCTGGAAACACCATATATTTT.